This TCR beta chain was identified in a study of T cell responses to AZD1222 COVID-19 vaccine. Study-wide results and caveats: Baseline serology detected seropositivity in only a handful of AZD1222 recipients. Donors were chiefly white British, with a greater number of females, and clonal diversity was perhaps underestimated. Unmutated variant regions are reportedly the target of nearly half of TCRs that are spike-specific. Vaccination with two AZD1222 doses was followed by a rise in Spike-specific TCR breadth and depth.

The CDR3 has 14 residues. The germline CDR1 and CDR2 sequences are SGDLS and YYNGEE. V was pared by 7 bases and J by 0 bases, with 13 bases between. Worth noting for this clone: Its target is not known.

Profiled with immunoSEQ multiplex PCR; TCRdb holds only in-frame clones, not every one. The sample consists of 100,000 to 150,000 clones, 90% to 95% of them appearing once. This chain uses TRBV9 with TRBJ1-2; no reliable D call. The TCR originated in an adult in good health. The sample here was peripheral blood, taken on day 0 of AZD1222 vaccination. The CDR3 DNA reads TGTGCCAGCGGCCCGGGCAGCCCTAACTATGGCTACACCTTC. Translating gives CASGPGSPNYGYTF.